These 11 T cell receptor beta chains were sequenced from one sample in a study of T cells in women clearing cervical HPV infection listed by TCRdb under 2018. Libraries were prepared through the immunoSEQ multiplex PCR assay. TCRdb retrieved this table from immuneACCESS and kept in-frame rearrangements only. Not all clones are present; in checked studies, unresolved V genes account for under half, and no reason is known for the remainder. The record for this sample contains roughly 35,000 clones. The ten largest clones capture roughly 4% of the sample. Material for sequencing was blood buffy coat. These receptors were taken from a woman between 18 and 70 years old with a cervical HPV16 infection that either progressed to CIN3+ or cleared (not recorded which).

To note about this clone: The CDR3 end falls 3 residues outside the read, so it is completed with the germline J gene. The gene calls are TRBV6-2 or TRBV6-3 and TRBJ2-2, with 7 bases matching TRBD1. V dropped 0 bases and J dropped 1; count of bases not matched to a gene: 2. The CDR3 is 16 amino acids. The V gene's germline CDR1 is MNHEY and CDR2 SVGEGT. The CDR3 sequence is CASSYSGTVNTGELFF. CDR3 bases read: TGTGCCAGCAGTTACTCGGGGACAGTGAACACCGGGGAG.

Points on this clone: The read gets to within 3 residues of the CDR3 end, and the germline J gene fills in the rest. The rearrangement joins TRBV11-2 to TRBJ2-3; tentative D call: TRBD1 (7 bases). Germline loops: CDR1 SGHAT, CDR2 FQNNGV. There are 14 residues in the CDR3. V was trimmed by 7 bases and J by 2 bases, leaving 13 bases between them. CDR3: CASIPGGLTDTQYF. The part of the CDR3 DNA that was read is TGTGCCAGCATCCCAGGGGGGCTCACAGATACG.

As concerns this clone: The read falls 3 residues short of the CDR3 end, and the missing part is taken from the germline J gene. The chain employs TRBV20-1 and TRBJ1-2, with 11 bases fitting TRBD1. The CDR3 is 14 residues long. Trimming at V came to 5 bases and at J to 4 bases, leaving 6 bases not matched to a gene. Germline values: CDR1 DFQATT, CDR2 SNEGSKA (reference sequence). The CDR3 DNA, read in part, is TGCAGTGCTCCCGGGACAGGGGGGAGCTATGGC. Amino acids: CSAPGTGGSYG. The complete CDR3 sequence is CSAPGTGGSYGYTF.

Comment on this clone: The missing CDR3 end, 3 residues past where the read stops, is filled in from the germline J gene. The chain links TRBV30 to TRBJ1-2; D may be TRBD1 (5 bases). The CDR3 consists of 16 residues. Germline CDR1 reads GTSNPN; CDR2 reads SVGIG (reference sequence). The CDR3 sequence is CAWSEGLAGSTDTYTF. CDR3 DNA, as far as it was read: TGTGCCTGGAGTGAGGGACTAGCGGGGAGCACAGATACC.

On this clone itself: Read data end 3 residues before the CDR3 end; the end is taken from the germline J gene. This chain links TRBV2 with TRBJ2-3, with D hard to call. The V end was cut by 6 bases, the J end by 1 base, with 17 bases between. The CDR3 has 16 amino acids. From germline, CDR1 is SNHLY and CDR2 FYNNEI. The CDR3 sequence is CASREIRVVGTDTQYF. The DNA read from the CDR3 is TGTGCCAGCAGAGAAATTAGGGTGGTGGGCACAGATACG. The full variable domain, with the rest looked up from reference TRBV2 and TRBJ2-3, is EPEVTQTPSHQVTQMGQEVILRCVPISNHLYFYWYRQILGQKVEFLVSFYNNEISEKSEIFDDQFSVERPDGSNFTLKIRSTKLEDSAMYFCASREIRVVGTDTQYFGPGTRLTVL.

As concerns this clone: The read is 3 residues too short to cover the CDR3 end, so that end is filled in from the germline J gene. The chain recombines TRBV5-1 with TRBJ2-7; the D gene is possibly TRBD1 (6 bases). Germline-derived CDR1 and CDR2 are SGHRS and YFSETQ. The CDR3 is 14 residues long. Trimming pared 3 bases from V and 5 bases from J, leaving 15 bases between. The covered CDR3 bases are TGCGCCAGCAGCTCAGGGGTATTTGGGGACGAG. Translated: CASSSGVFGDE. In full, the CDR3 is CASSSGVFGDEQYF. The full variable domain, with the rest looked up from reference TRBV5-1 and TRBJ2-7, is KAGVTQTPRYLIKTRGQQVTLSCSPISGHRSVSWYQQTPGQGLQFLFEYFSETQRNKGNFPGRFSGRQFSNSRSEMNVSTLELGDSALYLCASSSGVFGDEQYFGPGTRLTVT.

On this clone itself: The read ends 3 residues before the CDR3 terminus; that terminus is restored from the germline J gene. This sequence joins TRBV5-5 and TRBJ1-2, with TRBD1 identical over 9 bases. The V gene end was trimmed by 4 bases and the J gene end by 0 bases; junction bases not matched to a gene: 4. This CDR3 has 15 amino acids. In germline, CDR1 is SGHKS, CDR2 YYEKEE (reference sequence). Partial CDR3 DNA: TGTGCCAGCAGCGCCGGGACAGGGACTAACTATGGC. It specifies CASSAGTGTNYG. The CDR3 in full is CASSAGTGTNYGYTF. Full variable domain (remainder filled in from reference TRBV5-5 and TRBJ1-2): DAGVTQSPTHLIKTRGQQVTLRCSPISGHKSVSWYQQVLGQGPQFIFQYYEKEERGRGNFPDRFSARQFPNYSSELNVNALLLGDSALYLCASSAGTGTNYGYTFGSGTRLTVV.

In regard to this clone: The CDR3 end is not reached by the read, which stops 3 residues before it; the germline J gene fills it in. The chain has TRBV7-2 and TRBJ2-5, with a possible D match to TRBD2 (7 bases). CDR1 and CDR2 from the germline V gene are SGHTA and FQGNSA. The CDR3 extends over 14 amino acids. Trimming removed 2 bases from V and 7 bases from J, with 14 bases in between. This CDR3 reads CASSLRGAEGTQYF. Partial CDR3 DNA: TGTGCCAGCAGCTTACGGGGGGCCGAGGGGACC.

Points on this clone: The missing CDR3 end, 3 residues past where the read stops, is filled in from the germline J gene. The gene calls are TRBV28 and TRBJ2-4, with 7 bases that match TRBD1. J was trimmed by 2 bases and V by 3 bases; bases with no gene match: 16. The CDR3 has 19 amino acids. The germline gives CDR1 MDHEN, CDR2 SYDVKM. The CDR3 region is CASSFGLFSQGRSKNIQYF. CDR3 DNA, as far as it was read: TGTGCCAGCAGTTTCGGTCTATTTTCACAGGGGCGATCCAAAAACATT.

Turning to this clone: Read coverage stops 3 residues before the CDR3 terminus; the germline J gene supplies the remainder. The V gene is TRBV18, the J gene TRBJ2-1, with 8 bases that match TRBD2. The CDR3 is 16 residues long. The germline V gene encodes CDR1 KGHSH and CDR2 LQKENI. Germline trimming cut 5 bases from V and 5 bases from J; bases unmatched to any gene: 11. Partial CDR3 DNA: TGTGCCAGCTCAGAAGCGGGACTAGTTGCCCACAATGAG. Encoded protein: CASSEAGLVAHNE. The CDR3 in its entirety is CASSEAGLVAHNEQFF.

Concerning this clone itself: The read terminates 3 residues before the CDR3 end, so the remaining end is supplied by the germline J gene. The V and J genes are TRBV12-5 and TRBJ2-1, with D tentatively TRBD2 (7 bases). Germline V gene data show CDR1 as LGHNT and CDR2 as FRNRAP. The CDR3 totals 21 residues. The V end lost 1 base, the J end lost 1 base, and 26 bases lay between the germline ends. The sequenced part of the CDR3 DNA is TGTGCTAGTGGTTTGGGCCCCCCGAGGGGCGGGGGCCCAAGATCCTACAATGAG. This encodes CASGLGPPRGGGPRSYNE. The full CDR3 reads CASGLGPPRGGGPRSYNEQFF. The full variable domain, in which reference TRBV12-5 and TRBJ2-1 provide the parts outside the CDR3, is DARVTQTPRHKVTEMGQEVTMRCQPILGHNTVFWYRQTMMQGLELLAYFRNRAPLDDSGMPKDRFSAEMPDATLATLKIQPSEPRDSAVYFCASGLGPPRGGGPRSYNEQFFGPGTRLTVL.